This T cell receptor (beta chain) was sequenced for a study of OX40 agonist ivuxolimab in advanced cancers. About the research overall: Patients were dosed with the agonistic anti-OX40 (CD134) antibody ivuxolimab.

Baseline, cycle 4 day 1, and cycle 7 day 1 were the blood sampling points. Comment on this clone: Its antigen is undetermined.

The method was immunoSEQ multiplex PCR; TCRdb's version includes in-frame clones alone and lacks a portion of them. The sample holds 30,000 to 35,000 clones, roughly nine tenths seen once. Findings and caveats of the study: Certain nonresponders additionally had low normalized T-cell clonal expansion. Among T cells, CD8+ cells averaged more expanded clones than CD4+ cells.

With 11 bases removed from V and 0 bases from J, the gap between germline ends came to 36 bases. This CDR3 contains 21 residues. Germline V gives CDR1 SNHLY, CDR2 FYNNEI. This chain joins TRBV2 and TRBJ2-3; TRBD2 might be the D (8 bases). This sample comprised CD4+ or CD8+ T cells sorted from blood, obtained in a trial of the OX40 agonist ivuxolimab. The receptor comes from an adult with an advanced solid tumor such as melanoma, head and neck, liver or kidney cancer. For the CDR3, the DNA is TGTGCCGGCCCCCCCAGGGGGGCTAAAACTAGCGGAGCCCCGAGCACAGATACGCAGTATTTT. Amino acids: CAGPPRGAKTSGAPSTDTQYF.